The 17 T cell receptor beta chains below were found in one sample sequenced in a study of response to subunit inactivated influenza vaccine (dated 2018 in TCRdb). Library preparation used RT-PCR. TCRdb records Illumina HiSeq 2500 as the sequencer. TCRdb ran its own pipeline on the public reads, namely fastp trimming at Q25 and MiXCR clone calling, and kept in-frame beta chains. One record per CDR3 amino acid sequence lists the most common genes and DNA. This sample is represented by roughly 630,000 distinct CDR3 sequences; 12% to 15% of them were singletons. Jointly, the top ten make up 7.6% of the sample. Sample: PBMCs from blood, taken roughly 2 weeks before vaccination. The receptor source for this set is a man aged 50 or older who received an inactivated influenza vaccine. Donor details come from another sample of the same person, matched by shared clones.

The CDR3 protein is CASKRQAGGEQYF. As DNA, the CDR3 is TGCGCCAGTAAGAGACAGGCTGGAGGCGAGCAGTACTTC. The genes are TRBV5-1 and TRBJ2-7; D might be TRBD1 (6 bases). V was shortened by 8 bases and J by 6 bases, with 18 bases between the two germline ends. Germline lookup yields CDR1 SGHRS and CDR2 YFSETQ. This CDR3 has 13 residues.

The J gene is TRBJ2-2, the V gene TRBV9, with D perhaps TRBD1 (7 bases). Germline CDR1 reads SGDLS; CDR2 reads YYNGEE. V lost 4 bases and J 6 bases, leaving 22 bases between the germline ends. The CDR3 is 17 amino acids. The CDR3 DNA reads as TGTGCCAGCAGCCCTCGGGCGGGACAGACAATGTCCGGGGAGCTGTTTTTT. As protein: CASSPRAGQTMSGELFF.

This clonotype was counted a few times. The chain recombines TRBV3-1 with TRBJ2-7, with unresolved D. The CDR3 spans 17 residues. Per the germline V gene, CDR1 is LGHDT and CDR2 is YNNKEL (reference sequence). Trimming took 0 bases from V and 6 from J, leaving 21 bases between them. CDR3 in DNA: TGTGCCAGCAGCCAAGAAGGATTTCGGCAGAACCTCCTCGAGCAGTACTTC. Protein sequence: CASSQEGFRQNLLEQYF.

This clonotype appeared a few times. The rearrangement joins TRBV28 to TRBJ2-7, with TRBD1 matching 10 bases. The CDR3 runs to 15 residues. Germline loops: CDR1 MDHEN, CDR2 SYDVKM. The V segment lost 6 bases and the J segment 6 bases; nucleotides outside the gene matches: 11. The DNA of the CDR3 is TGTGCCAGCAGGGCGACAGGGGGCAAGAGCCGCGAGCAGTACTTC. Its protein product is CASRATGGKSREQYF.

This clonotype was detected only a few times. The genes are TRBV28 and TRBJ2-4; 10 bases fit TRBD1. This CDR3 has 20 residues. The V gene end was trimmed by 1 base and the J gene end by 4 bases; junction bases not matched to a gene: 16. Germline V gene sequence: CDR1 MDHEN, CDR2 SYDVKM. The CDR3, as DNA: TGTGCCAGCAGTTTATCCCGGGACAGGGGACGACTTCTACTAAAAAACATTCAGTACTTC. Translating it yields CASSLSRDRGRLLLKNIQYF.

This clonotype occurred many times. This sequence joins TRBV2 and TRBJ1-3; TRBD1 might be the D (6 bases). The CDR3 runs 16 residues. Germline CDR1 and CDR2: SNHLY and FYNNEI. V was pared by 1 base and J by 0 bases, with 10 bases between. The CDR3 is CASSEGRGLSGNTIYF. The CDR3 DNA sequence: TGTGCCAGCAGTGAAGGGCGGGGGCTCTCTGGAAACACCATATATTTT.

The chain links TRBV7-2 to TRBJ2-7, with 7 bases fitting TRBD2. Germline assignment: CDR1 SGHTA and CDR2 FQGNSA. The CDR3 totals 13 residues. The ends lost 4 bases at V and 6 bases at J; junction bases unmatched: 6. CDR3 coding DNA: TGTGCCAGCAGCTCGACTAGCACCGCCGAGCAGTACTTC. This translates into CASSSTSTAEQYF.

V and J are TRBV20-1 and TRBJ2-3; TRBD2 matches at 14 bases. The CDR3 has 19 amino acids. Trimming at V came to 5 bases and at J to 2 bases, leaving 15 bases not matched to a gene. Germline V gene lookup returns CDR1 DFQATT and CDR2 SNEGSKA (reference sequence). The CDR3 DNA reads TGCAGTGCTCTCCCGACTAGCGGGGGGGCCAGTGGTAACACAGATACGCAGTATTTT. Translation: CSALPTSGGASGNTDTQYF.

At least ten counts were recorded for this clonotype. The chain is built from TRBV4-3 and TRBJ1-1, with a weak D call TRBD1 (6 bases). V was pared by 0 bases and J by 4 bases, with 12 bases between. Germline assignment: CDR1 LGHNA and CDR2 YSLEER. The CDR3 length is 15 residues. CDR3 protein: CASSQDTGASTEAFF. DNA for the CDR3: TGCGCCAGCAGCCAAGATACGGGGGCGAGCACTGAAGCTTTCTTT.

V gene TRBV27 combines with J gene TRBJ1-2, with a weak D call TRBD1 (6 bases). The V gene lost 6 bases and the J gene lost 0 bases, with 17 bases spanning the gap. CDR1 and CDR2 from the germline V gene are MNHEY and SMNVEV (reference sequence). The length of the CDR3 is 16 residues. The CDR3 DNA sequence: TGTGCCAGCAGAAGACAAACAGGGTTAGCTAACTATGGCTACACCTTC. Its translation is CASRRQTGLANYGYTF.

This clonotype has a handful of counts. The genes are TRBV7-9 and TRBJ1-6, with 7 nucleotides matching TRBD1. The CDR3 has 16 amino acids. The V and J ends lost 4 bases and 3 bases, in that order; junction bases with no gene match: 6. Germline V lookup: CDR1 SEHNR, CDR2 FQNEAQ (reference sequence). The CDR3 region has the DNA TGTGCCAGCAGCTCGATGAGGGACAGCTATAATTCACCCCTCCACTTT. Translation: CASSSMRDSYNSPLHF.

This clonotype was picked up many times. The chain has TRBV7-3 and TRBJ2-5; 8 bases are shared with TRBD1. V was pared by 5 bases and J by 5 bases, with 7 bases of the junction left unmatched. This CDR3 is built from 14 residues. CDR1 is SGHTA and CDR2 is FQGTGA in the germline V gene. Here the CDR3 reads CASSRTGGRETQYF. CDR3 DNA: TGTGCCAGCAGCCGAACAGGGGGTCGGGAGACCCAGTACTTC. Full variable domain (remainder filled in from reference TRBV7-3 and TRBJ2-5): GAGVSQTPSNKVTEKGKYVELRCDPISGHTALYWYRQSLGQGPEFLIYFQGTGAADDSGLPNDRFFAVRPEGSVSTLKIQRTERGDSAVYLCASSRTGGRETQYFGPGTRLLVL.

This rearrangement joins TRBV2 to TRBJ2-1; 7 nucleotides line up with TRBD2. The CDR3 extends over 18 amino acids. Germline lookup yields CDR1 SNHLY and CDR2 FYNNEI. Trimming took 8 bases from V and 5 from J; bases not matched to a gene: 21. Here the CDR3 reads CASASNRLAADFNNEQFF. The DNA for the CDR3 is TGTGCCAGCGCCTCCAATCGACTAGCAGCCGACTTTAACAATGAGCAGTTCTTC. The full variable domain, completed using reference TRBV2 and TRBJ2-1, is EPEVTQTPSHQVTQMGQEVILRCVPISNHLYFYWYRQILGQKVEFLVSFYNNEISEKSEIFDDQFSVERPDGSNFTLKIRSTKLEDSAMYFCASASNRLAADFNNEQFFGPGTRLTVL.

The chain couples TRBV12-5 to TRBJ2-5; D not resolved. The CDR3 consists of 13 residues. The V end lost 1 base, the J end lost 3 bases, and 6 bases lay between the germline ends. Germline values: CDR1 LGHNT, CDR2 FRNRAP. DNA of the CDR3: TGTGCTAGTGGTTTGGACAGAAAAGAGACCCAGTACTTC. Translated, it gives CASGLDRKETQYF. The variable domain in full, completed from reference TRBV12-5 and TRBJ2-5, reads DARVTQTPRHKVTEMGQEVTMRCQPILGHNTVFWYRQTMMQGLELLAYFRNRAPLDDSGMPKDRFSAEMPDATLATLKIQPSEPRDSAVYFCASGLDRKETQYFGPGTRLLVL.

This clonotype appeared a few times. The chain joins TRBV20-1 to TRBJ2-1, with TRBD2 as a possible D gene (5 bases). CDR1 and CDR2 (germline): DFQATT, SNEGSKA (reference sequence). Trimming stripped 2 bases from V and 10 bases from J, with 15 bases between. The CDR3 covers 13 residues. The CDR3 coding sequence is TGCAGTGCTAGATCCGGAAACCGAGGGGAGCAGTTCTTC. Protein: CSARSGNRGEQFF.

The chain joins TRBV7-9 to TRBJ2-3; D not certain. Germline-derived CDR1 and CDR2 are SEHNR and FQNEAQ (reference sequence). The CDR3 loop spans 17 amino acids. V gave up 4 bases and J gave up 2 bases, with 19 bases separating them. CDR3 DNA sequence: TGTGCCAGCAGCTCCCCAGGCCTCCAACCGCTCACAGATACGCAGTATTTT. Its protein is CASSSPGLQPLTDTQYF.

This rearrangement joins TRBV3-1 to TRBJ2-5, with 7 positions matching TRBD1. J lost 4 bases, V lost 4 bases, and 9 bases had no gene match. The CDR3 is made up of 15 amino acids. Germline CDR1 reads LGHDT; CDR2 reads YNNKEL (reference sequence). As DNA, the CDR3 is TGTGCCAGCAGCCTGAGCCGACAGGGATTAGAGACCCAGTACTTC. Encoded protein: CASSLSRQGLETQYF.